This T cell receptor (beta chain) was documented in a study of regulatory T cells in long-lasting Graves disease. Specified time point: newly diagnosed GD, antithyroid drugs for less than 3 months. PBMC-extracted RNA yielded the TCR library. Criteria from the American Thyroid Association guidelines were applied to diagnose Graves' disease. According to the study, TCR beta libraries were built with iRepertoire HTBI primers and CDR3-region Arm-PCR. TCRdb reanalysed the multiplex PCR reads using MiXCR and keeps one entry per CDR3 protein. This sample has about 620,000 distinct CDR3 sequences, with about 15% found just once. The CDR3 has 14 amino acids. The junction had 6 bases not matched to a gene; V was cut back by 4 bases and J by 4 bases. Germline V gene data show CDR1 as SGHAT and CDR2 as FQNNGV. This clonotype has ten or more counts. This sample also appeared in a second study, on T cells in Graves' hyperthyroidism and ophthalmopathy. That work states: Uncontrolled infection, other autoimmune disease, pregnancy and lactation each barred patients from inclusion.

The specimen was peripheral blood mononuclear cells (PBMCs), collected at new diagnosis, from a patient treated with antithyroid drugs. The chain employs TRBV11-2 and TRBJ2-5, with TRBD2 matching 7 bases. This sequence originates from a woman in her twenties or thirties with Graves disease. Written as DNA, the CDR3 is TGTGCCAGCAGCTCTCAATTAGCGGGAGAGACCCAGTACTTC. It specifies CASSSQLAGETQYF. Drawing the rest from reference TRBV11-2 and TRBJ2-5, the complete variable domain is EAGVAQSPRYKIIEKRQSVAFWCNPISGHATLYWYQQILGQGPKLLIQFQNNGVVDDSQLPKDRFSAERLKGVDSTLKIQPAKLEDSAVYLCASSSQLAGETQYFGPGTRLLVL.